This is a list of T cell receptor beta chains from one sample in a study of T cells expressing NK-cell markers. TCRdb processed the 5' RACE reads again and assigns one entry to each CDR3 protein, with no DNA. The repertoire shows some 460,000 distinct CDR3 sequences; the top ten hold more than 1.4%. The sequenced sample was blood T cells: a sorted CD56 or NKG2C T cell subset, CD4+ or CD8+ T cells, or bulk PBMC T cells (not recorded which). Every receptor here comes from a woman aged 45-65 years in good health. The CDR3 runs from the conserved cysteine through the conserved F or W.

V: TRBV7-8; J: TRBJ2-3; CDR3: CASSLDTSGSDDTQYF
V: TRBV6-4; J: TRBJ2-2; CDR3: CASSGTGVGELFF
V: TRBV29-1; J: TRBJ1-1; CDR3: CSGAVGASYTEAFF
V: TRBV7-6; J: TRBJ1-4; CDR3: CASSLGGSYEKLFF
V: TRBV6-5; J: TRBJ2-2; CDR3: CASSQRLAANTGELFF
V: TRBV3-1; J: TRBJ2-7; CDR3: CASSSVPGASYEQYF
V: TRBV18; J: TRBJ1-5; CDR3: CASSPKTGTGHNQPQHF
V: TRBV5-1; J: TRBJ2-2; CDR3: CASSGSVGTGELFF
V: TRBV6-5; J: TRBJ2-7; CDR3: CASSPGFPYEQYF
V: TRBV27; J: TRBJ2-1; CDR3: CASSFSSSYNEQFF
V: TRBV14; J: TRBJ1-2; CDR3: CASSQDSGKNTGYGYTF
V: TRBV5-5; J: TRBJ1-6; CDR3: CASSLGRINSPLHF
V: TRBV12-3/TRBV12-4; J: TRBJ1-2; CDR3: CASSPRRHPRGGYTF
V: TRBV27; J: TRBJ1-6; CDR3: CASSLNTLNSPLHF
V: TRBV21-1; J: TRBJ1-2; CDR3: CASPKDREGGYTF
V: TRBV5-1; J: TRBJ2-6; CDR3: CASSLRMGRGSGANVLTF
V: TRBV5-1; J: TRBJ2-3; CDR3: CASSLALRRESTDTQYF
V: TRBV7-9; J: TRBJ2-3; CDR3: CASSSGTSGGTDTQYF
V: TRBV7-9; J: TRBJ2-5; CDR3: CASIGGTGGVETQYF
V: TRBV10-3; J: TRBJ2-5; CDR3: CAAGGGIGETQYF
V: TRBV5-1; J: TRBJ2-6; CDR3: CASSLGDFGANVLTF
V: TRBV20-1; J: TRBJ2-3; CDR3: CSASRGGPADTQYF
V: TRBV7-8; J: TRBJ2-1; CDR3: CASTGTSGRAGIGEQFF
V: TRBV30; J: TRBJ1-1; CDR3: CAWPEAGTEAFF
V: TRBV2; J: TRBJ2-1; CDR3: CASSELSTGSNEQFF
V: TRBV5-1; J: TRBJ1-1; CDR3: CASSPGQLWTEAFF
V: TRBV5-1; J: TRBJ2-3; CDR3: CASSSQGRSTDTQYF
V: TRBV7-7; J: TRBJ2-5; CDR3: CASSLGPAAETQYF
V: TRBV5-1; J: TRBJ2-2; CDR3: CASREGASNTGELFF
V: TRBV2; J: TRBJ2-1; CDR3: CASGAERPQGNEQFF
V: TRBV5-1; J: TRBJ1-1; CDR3: CASRPTTGTGAMNTEAFF
V: TRBV20-1; J: TRBJ2-1; CDR3: CSARYPGSLEQFF
V: TRBV7-9; J: TRBJ2-1; CDR3: CASSLQRTSGRGEQFF
V: TRBV7-2; J: TRBJ2-5; CDR3: CASRGYQETQYF
V: TRBV5-1; J: TRBJ2-1; CDR3: CASRANDRSSYNEQFF
V: TRBV4-2; J: TRBJ2-2; CDR3: CATEEGYTGELFF
V: TRBV5-1; J: TRBJ1-5; CDR3: CASSLGQDGNQPQHF
V: TRBV9; J: TRBJ2-5; CDR3: CASSRSTVSQETQYF
V: TRBV27; J: TRBJ2-3; CDR3: CASKTVLGTDTQYF
V: TRBV20-1; J: TRBJ2-7; CDR3: CSATIAGGIHEQYF
V: TRBV5-1; J: TRBJ2-5; CDR3: CASSSGTSGFQYQETQYF
V: TRBV29-1; J: TRBJ2-5; CDR3: CSVAVAGKRETQYF
V: TRBV20-1; J: TRBJ2-1; CDR3: CSARLPGLRNEQFF
V: TRBV12-3/TRBV12-4; J: TRBJ1-3; CDR3: CASSLTGRGNTIYF